A single TCR beta chain is shown here with its context. V was pared by 1 base and J by 0 bases, with 18 bases between. The CDR3 is 18 residues long. CDR1 SGHAT and CDR2 FQNNGV come from the germline V gene. In the original workflow: Reference gene primer amplification yielded estimated nucleated cell counts. TCRdb's copy holds only in-frame clones and misses some; the assay was immunoSEQ multiplex PCR. The V and J calls and the clone size are those of that table, but D and trimming were determined from the DNA. The data show approximately 150,000 clones, around 80% seen once. This specimen comes from a study of blood T cell repertoires in COVID-19. Cohorts were based on clinical histories the participants reported.

The chain is built from TRBV11-2 and TRBJ1-1; no definite D call. Material: PBMCs or T cells enriched from blood (not recorded which). The receptor comes from a man aged 45 to 65 who had recovered from COVID-19. The CDR3 reads CASSLARTPDGLNTEAFF. The CDR3, as DNA: TGTGCCAGCAGCTTAGCCCGGACTCCGGACGGTTTGAACACTGAAGCTTTCTTT.